These 10 T cell receptor beta chains were sequenced from one sample in a study of blood T cell repertoires in COVID-19. TCRdb's copy holds only in-frame clones and misses some; the assay was immunoSEQ multiplex PCR. The sample lists about 190,000 clones; around 85% were seen once. The sample consisted of peripheral blood. Source of these receptors: a man over 45 who had recovered from COVID-19.

The rearrangement links TRBV25-1 to TRBJ2-1, with 10 bases that match TRBD2. There are 14 residues in the CDR3. Per germline, CDR1 MGHDK and CDR2 SYGVNS. The CDR3, as DNA: TGTGCGACTCGGGCTAGCGGGAGTCAGAGTGAGCAGTTCTTC. Translating gives CATRASGSQSEQFF.

The count of this clone is one. The chain has TRBV21-1 and TRBJ1-1; the table's D call, TRBD1, has no DNA check behind it. TRBV21-1 is a pseudogene segment. The CDR3 is made up of 16 amino acids. The DNA of the CDR3 is TGTGCCAGCAGCAAACCCGATCCGGGACAGGCTTTTGGGGCTTTCTTT. The encoded protein is CASSKPDPGQAFGAFF.

The V gene is TRBV28, the J gene TRBJ1-4; D might be TRBD1 (5 bases). The CDR3 is 13 residues long. Trimming removed 6 bases at V and 8 bases at J, with 13 bases between. Per the germline V gene, CDR1 is MDHEN and CDR2 is SYDVKM. The chain's CDR3 is CASSPPPGEKLFF. DNA for the CDR3: TGTGCCAGCAGCCCCCCCCCAGGGGAAAAACTGTTTTTT.

As to this clone: The sample holds other DNA sequences that translate to the same CDR3. The rearrangement links TRBV7-2 to TRBJ1-5; D not certain. CDR1 and CDR2 from the germline V gene are SGHTA and FQGNSA. The length of the CDR3 is 14 residues. V was pared by 4 bases and J by 1 base, with 8 bases between. The CDR3 region has the DNA TGTGCCAGCAGCTCGGGCGGGAGCAATCAGCCCCAGCATTTT. Translation: CASSSGGSNQPQHF.

The chain is built from TRBV29-1 and TRBJ2-7; 11 positions agree with TRBD2. V was pared by 4 bases and J by 2 bases, with 4 bases of the junction left unmatched. This CDR3 comprises 14 residues. The germline V gene has CDR1 SQVTM and CDR2 ANQGSEA. CDR3 nucleotides: TGCAGCGTTGGGGCTAGCGGGAGGCCCTACGAGCAGTACTTC. It specifies CSVGASGRPYEQYF.

This rearrangement joins TRBV28 to TRBJ2-7; a weak D match, TRBD2 (6 bases). Germline V gives CDR1 MDHEN, CDR2 SYDVKM. Deletions cut 10 bases from V and 3 bases from J, with 25 bases between. The CDR3 has 16 amino acids. Written as DNA, the CDR3 is TGTGCCACCTACCCGCGGGGCAGAACAGTCAGCTACGAGCAGTACTTC. It codes for CATYPRGRTVSYEQYF.

In DNA, the CDR3 is TGTGCCAGCAGCTTAGCCTGGACAGGGGCCTACGAGCAGTACTTC. Translated, it gives CASSLAWTGAYEQYF. This sequence joins TRBV7-2 and TRBJ2-7, with 9 nucleotides matching TRBD1. There are 15 residues in the CDR3. The J segment lost 2 bases and the V segment lost 0 bases, leaving 2 bases of the junction unmatched. The germline gives CDR1 SGHTA, CDR2 FQGNSA.

V usage is TRBV29-1 and J usage is TRBJ2-5, with D tentatively TRBD1 (5 bases). Germline CDR1 SQVTM, CDR2 ANQGSEA. The length of the CDR3 is 13 residues. The V end was cut by 7 bases, the J end by 5 bases, with 17 bases between. DNA for the CDR3: TGCAGCGCCCAAGCCACAGGTCCGGAGACCCAGTACTTC. Translation gives CSAQATGPETQYF.

The chain links TRBV7-2 to TRBJ2-1; 7 nucleotides match TRBD2. The CDR3 totals 15 residues. The V gene end was trimmed by 4 bases and the J gene end by 4 bases; junction bases not matched to a gene: 7. CDR1 and CDR2 (germline): SGHTA, FQGNSA. The CDR3 bases are TGTGCCAGCAGCTCGAGCGCGGGAGAGTACAATGAGCAGTTCTTC. This codes for CASSSSAGEYNEQFF.

The J gene is TRBJ2-1, the V gene TRBV9; 11 bases agree with TRBD2. Germline V CDR1 and CDR2: SGDLS, YYNGEE. J lost 8 bases, V lost 0 bases, and 10 bases had no gene match. The length of the CDR3 is 17 residues. The CDR3 protein is CASSVGVAGGPPYEQFF. CDR3 sequence (DNA): TGTGCCAGCAGCGTAGGCGTAGCGGGAGGGCCTCCGTATGAGCAGTTCTTC.